This T cell receptor (beta chain) comes out of a study of blood T cell repertoires in COVID-19 (dated by TCRdb to the early 2020s). In terms of the full investigation: Samples from collaborators originated in the United States, Italy and Spain and spanned both the acute and convalescent phases of COVID-19. The material from the prospective study consisted of cDNA or gDNA derived from T cells, B-cell-depleted T cells, or PBMCs. Deeply sampled blood TCRbeta repertoires from subjects exposed to, actively infected with, or recovered from COVID-19 were included in the dataset. The repertoires were released in a freely available public database intended as a resource for research on the immune response to SARS-CoV-2. Samples were obtained from the ongoing ImmuneRACE study (first 160 participants) and from 1,254 subjects provided by 6 global collaborators. Nearly every sample came with metadata listing a de-identified subject ID, COVID-19 status, age in years and sex. HLA class I and class II types, where available, came from metadata supplied by the sample provider rather than from assay-based typing.

Spanning cysteine to phenylalanine, the CDR3 consists of 14 amino acids. The only DNA kept is the CDR3, 42 bases in frame from the first base. From a lookup of the germline V gene, CDR1 and CDR2 are MNHEY and SVGAGI. Germline trimming amounts to 6 bases on V and 4 bases on J, with 1 as the count of junction bases outside the gene matches. Findings and caveats that apply to the study as a whole: The amount of clinical and demographic metadata varied by source and participant and was provided uncurated.

The immunoSEQ Assay, a bias-controlled multiplex PCR, was used to amplify TCRbeta CDR3 regions from genomic DNA. In the original analysis: The number of nucleated cells in each sample was estimated by amplification of reference gene primers within the assay. Sequence reads were collapsed and filtered to measure the absolute abundance of every unique TCRbeta CDR3 rearrangement. Productive Simpson clonality was computed per sample as the square root of Simpson's diversity index over productive rearrangements. This is the immuneACCESS table as TCRdb keeps it, with only in-frame sequences that have V and J called. A part of the clones is gone; compared with another copy, unresolved V genes explain less than half, and the rest is unexplained. The V and J calls and clone size were taken over from that table, and D and trimming were inferred from the DNA. Here the sample has over 75,000 clones; 70% to 90% occur a single time. 2.9% of the sample belongs to the ten largest clones.

Regarding this clone: Its antigen is still unknown. No much larger clone exists at a distance of one base, and base qualities are not known.

The collaborating institutions used their own protocols to collect whole blood in K2EDTA tubes. For TCRbeta analysis, collaborators shipped samples as frozen whole blood, isolated PBMCs, or DNA extracted from either of those sample types. The rearrangement combines TRBV6-5 with TRBJ1-4, and TRBD1 aligns with 11 junction nucleotides. This TCR came from a woman of 80 years or more with acute or convalescent COVID-19. Material: peripheral blood. Read as DNA, the sequence is TGTGCCAGCAGAGGGACAGGGGGTAATGAAAAACTGTTTTTT. Translated, this is CASRGTGGNEKLFF.